This TCR beta chain stems from a study of identical twins. TCRdb itself ran the 5' RACE reads through MiXCR, one entry per CDR3 protein. Of hundreds of thousands of distinct CDR3 sequences listed, less than 7% are singletons. Study observations and caveats: Researchers reported weaker excess twin sharing in beta out-of-frame sequences. Low generation-probability sequences were in excess among twin-shared out-of-frame alpha sequences.

The V gene's germline CDR1 is MNHEY and CDR2 SVGAGI. V dropped 8 bases and J dropped 4; count of bases not matched to a gene: 6. CDR3 length: 13 residues. No donor was unhealthy or non-Caucasian. This clonotype was seen many times. What it recognizes is unknown. The V call is TRBV6-5, the J call TRBJ1-1; 8 positions agree with TRBD1. The sample was naive T cells sorted from blood. The TCR was taken from a man between 18 and 29 years old in good health. The CDR3 loop is CASGSRGPTEAFF. CDR3 DNA sequence: TGTGCCAGCGGTTCCAGGGGGCCCACTGAAGCTTTCTTT.